Reported below is one T cell receptor beta chain. In the authors' workflow: Amplification from reference gene primers served as the basis for estimated nucleated cell counts. Produced via immunoSEQ multiplex PCR; TCRdb's table is partial and in-frame only. The DNA gave D and trimming, while V, J and clone size come from that table. Of 150,000 to 200,000 clones in the sample, around nine tenths are singletons; the top ten hold less than 3%. The data belong to a study of blood T cell repertoires in COVID-19. Germline V gives CDR1 SGHAT, CDR2 FQNNGV. Trimming took off 0 bases at V and 6 bases at J, with 12 bases between the two ends. CDR3 length equals 14 residues.

V usage is TRBV11-2 and J usage is TRBJ2-7; D not resolved. The clonotype comes from a man in his forties or fifties with active or convalescent COVID-19. Sequencing was carried out using peripheral blood. This CDR3 reads CASSLDPHISEQYF. Written as DNA, the CDR3 is TGTGCCAGCAGCTTAGATCCACACATCTCCGAGCAGTACTTC.